This T cell receptor beta chain was identified in a study of beta chain features in type 1 diabetes. Remarks on this clone: Its antigen is undetermined.

The CDR3 spans 18 residues. V dropped 2 bases and J dropped 5; count of bases not matched to a gene: 15. CDR1 and CDR2 (germline): SGHTA, FQGNSA. Sequencing targeted expressed TCRB transcripts, as all isolated RNA had been reverse transcribed. Method: immunoSEQ multiplex PCR; TCRdb's copy keeps in-frame clones and lacks some. Seen here are tens of thousands of clones, roughly 50% observed once, and the top ten hold around 2.5%. All sorted populations exceeded 95% purity. Study-wide points: Moderately but significantly shorter TCRB CDR3s were found in Type 1 diabetes patients in all four CD4+ subsets. Patients with type 1 diabetes showed fewer VDJ junction insertions and more deletions.

This TCR was recovered from a woman aged 40 to 50 with type 1 diabetes. Specimen: Tregs from blood. The genes are TRBV7-2 and TRBJ2-1, with 7 bases aligning to TRBD2. The CDR3 loop reads CASSLFLSVGGVHNEQFF. The CDR3 DNA follows: TGTGCCAGCAGCTTATTTTTGAGTGTGGGAGGGGTTCACAATGAGCAGTTCTTC.